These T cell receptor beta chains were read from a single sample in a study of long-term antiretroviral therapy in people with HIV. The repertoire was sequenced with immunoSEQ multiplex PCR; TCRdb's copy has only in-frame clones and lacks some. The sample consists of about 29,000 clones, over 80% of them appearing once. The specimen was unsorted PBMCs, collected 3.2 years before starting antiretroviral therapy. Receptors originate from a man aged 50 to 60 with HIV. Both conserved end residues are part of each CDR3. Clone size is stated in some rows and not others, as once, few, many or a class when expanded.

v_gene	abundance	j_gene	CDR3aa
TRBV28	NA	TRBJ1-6	CASSLGVSDYSPLHF
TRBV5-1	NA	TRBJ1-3	CASSRVQGGGNTIYF
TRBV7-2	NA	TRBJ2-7	CASVYGQETYEQYF
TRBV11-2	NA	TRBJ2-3	CASRPGRKTDTQYF
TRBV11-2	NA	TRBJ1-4	CASSSATNEKLFF
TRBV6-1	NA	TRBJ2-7	CASSESRTRFSEQYF
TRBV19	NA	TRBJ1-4	CASSNPGLNEKLFF
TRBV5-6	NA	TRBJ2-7	CASSLRQYYEQYF
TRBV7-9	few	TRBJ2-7	CASSLQLYEQYF
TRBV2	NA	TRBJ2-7	CASSATGTASYEQYF
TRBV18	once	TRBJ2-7	CASSPNIAGGYEQYF
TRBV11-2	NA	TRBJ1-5	CASSPNSNQPQHF
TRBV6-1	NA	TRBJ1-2	CASSQRHYGYTF
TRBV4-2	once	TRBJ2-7	CASSQDGSGRAYEQYF
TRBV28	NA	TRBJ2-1	CASTFRRVSNEQFF
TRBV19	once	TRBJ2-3	CASRGGTDTQYF
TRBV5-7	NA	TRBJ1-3	CASSWGQGHGNTIYF
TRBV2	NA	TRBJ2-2	CASSGQWVSTGELFF
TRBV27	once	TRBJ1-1	CASSPRANTEAFF
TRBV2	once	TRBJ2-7	CASSEAPGEGRYEQYF
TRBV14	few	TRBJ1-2	CASSRNRGDGYGYTF
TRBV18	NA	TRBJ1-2	CASSDRDRVGYGYTF
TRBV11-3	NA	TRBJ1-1	CASSFSNSMNTEAFF
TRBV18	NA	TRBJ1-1	CASSPTAGSVTEAFF
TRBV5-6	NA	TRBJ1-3	CASSSGPLENTIYF
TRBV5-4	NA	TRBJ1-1	CASSAGVTNPTEAFF
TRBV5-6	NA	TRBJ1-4	CASSLRGIEEKLFF
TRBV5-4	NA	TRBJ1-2	CASSSDREKGYGYTF
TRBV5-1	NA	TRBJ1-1	CASSSGTSNTEAFF
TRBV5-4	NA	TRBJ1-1	CASSTGQGNTEAFF
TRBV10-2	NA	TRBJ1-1	CASTGSFNTEAFF
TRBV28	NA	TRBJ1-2	CASSPNIGKTNYGYTF
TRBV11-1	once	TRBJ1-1	CASSTQNTEAFF